Below are 20 T cell receptor beta chains sequenced from a single sample in a study of CXCR3-negative and CXCR3-positive naive CD8 T cells. UMI-labeled 5' RACE yielded the TRB cDNA libraries. TCRdb reanalyzed the 5' RACE reads, giving one entry per CDR3 protein sequence and no DNA. The sample has around 140,000 distinct CDR3 sequences, and its top ten clones hold around 0.27%. Sample: naive CXCR3- CD8+ T cells from blood. Subset described: CD45RO-CCR7+CD27+CD95- naive CD8+ T cells lacking CXCR3 (TNR3-). All receptors come from a human donor in good health. Some clones in this sample may be carry-over from other donors' samples.

The rearrangement uses TRBV6-6 and TRBJ2-7; lacking DNA, the TRBD1 call made by TCRdb goes unchecked. Per the germline V gene, CDR1 is MNHNY and CDR2 is SVGAGI (reference sequence). The CDR3 has 16 residues. The CDR3 sequence: CASSDEWGQALRGQYF.

The V gene is TRBV9, the J gene TRBJ2-7. Germline-derived CDR1 and CDR2 are SGDLS and YYNGEE. The CDR3 is made up of 15 amino acids. The CDR3 loop reads CASSVDLGTPYEQYF.

The chain links TRBV19 to TRBJ1-6; the TCRdb call, TRBD1, lacks DNA for checking. Germline CDR1 is LNHDA and CDR2 is SQIVND (reference sequence). This CDR3 region has 15 residues. The chain's CDR3 is CASTEGTGPNSPLHF.

V is TRBV28 and J is TRBJ2-7; the TCRdb call, TRBD1, lacks DNA for checking. CDR3 length: 13 amino acids. CDR1 is MDHEN and CDR2 is SYDVKM in the germline V gene. CDR3 amino acids: CASARGAFYEQYF.

This CDR3 reads CASSIGGGLGVTNEQFF. The rearrangement links TRBV7-8 to TRBJ2-1; TCRdb's D call, TRBD2, is unchecked because there is no DNA. Germline-derived CDR1 and CDR2 are SGHVS and FQNEAQ. This CDR3 has 17 amino acids.

The CDR3 sequence is CASSYTPRGRLAVGTDTQYF. The genes are TRBV6-2 or TRBV6-3 and TRBJ2-3; the D call from TCRdb, TRBD1, cannot be confirmed without DNA. There are 20 residues in the CDR3. Germline values: CDR1 MNHEY, CDR2 SVGEGT.

V gene TRBV29-1 combines with J gene TRBJ2-4; the TCRdb D gene call, TRBD2, has no DNA to confirm it. There are 16 residues in the CDR3. Germline V gene data show CDR1 as SQVTM and CDR2 as ANQGSEA. CDR3: CSVEGEGQLAKNIQYF. Variable domain in full (rest from reference TRBV29-1 and TRBJ2-4): SAVISQKPSRDICQRGTSLTIQCQVDSQVTMMFWYRQQPGQSLTLIATANQGSEATYESGFVIDKFPISRPNLTFSTLTVSNMSPEDSSIYLCSVEGEGQLAKNIQYFGAGTRLSVL.

CDR3 protein: CASSFEFFGEYNEQFF. The rearrangement links TRBV7-9 to TRBJ2-1. This CDR3 is built from 16 residues. Germline loops: CDR1 SEHNR, CDR2 FQNEAQ (reference sequence). Looking up the rest from reference TRBV7-9 and TRBJ2-1 gives the full variable domain: DTGVSQNPRHKITKRGQNVTFRCDPISEHNRLYWYRQTLGQGPEFLTYFQNEAQLEKSRLLSDRFSAERPKGSFSTLEIQRTEQGDSAMYLCASSFEFFGEYNEQFFGPGTRLTVL.

The chain employs TRBV5-1 and TRBJ1-1; the TRBD1 assignment by TCRdb is unverifiable without DNA. CDR1 is SGHRS, CDR2 YFSETQ, per germline. The CDR3 totals 14 residues. CDR3 sequence: CASSTMPGGTEAFF.

The gene calls are TRBV9 and TRBJ1-4; as DNA is missing, the TRBD1 call by TCRdb cannot be tested. CDR3 size: 14 residues. Per germline, CDR1 SGDLS and CDR2 YYNGEE. The CDR3 spells CASSRTGLDEKLFF.

J is TRBJ2-7 and V is TRBV28; TCRdb's D call, TRBD1, is unchecked because there is no DNA. Germline V CDR1 and CDR2: MDHEN, SYDVKM. This CDR3 has 12 amino acids. This CDR3 reads CALGAPDYEQYF. The complete variable domain, with remaining parts taken from reference TRBV28 and TRBJ2-7, reads DVKVTQSSRYLVKRTGEKVFLECVQDMDHENMFWYRQDPGLGLRLIYFSYDVKMKEKGDIPEGYSVSREKKERFSLILESASTNQTSMYLCALGAPDYEQYFGPGTRLTVT.

The chain joins TRBV9 to TRBJ2-1; TCRdb selects TRBD2, and the lack of DNA leaves this call unchecked. Germline V gene lookup returns CDR1 SGDLS and CDR2 YYNGEE. This CDR3 has 14 residues. The CDR3 reads CASSVTSGGYEQFF.

The rearrangement uses TRBV29-1 and TRBJ1-2. Per germline, CDR1 SQVTM and CDR2 ANQGSEA. The CDR3 length is 12 residues. CDR3 sequence reads: CSALGGEGGYTF.

V gene TRBV29-1 combines with J gene TRBJ2-7; lacking DNA, the TRBD1 call made by TCRdb goes unchecked. Germline V gene lookup returns CDR1 SQVTM and CDR2 ANQGSEA. The CDR3 runs 15 residues. The CDR3 is CSAGSVEGAWYEQYF.

CDR3 residues: CASSLSGGQETQYF. The J gene is TRBJ2-5, the V gene TRBV4-1; TCRdb indicates TRBD2, and absent DNA this call remains unverified. CDR3 length equals 14 residues. Per germline, CDR1 MGHRA and CDR2 YSYEKL.

The rearrangement uses TRBV4-1 and TRBJ1-1. The CDR3 length is 12 residues. CDR1 and CDR2 from the germline V gene are MGHRA and YSYEKL. The CDR3: CASSQDGTEAFF.

The CDR3 sequence is CSVEGILAGKAYEQYF. The chain carries TRBV29-1 and TRBJ2-7; the TRBD2 assignment by TCRdb is unverifiable without DNA. Germline V gene lookup returns CDR1 SQVTM and CDR2 ANQGSEA. The CDR3 is made up of 16 amino acids.

The chain has TRBV25-1 and TRBJ1-1. Germline loops: CDR1 MGHDK, CDR2 SYGVNS. CDR3 length equals 13 residues. This chain's CDR3 is CASSPWGNTEAFF.

The rearrangement links TRBV28 to TRBJ2-1; TCRdb's D call, TRBD2, is unchecked because there is no DNA. This CDR3 spans 14 amino acids. From germline, CDR1 is MDHEN and CDR2 SYDVKM. The CDR3 is CASLSRASYNEQFF. Filled out from reference TRBV28 and TRBJ2-1, the complete variable domain reads DVKVTQSSRYLVKRTGEKVFLECVQDMDHENMFWYRQDPGLGLRLIYFSYDVKMKEKGDIPEGYSVSREKKERFSLILESASTNQTSMYLCASLSRASYNEQFFGPGTRLTVL.

The J gene is TRBJ2-2, the V gene TRBV19. Germline V CDR1 and CDR2: LNHDA, SQIVND (reference sequence). The CDR3 length is 14 residues. The CDR3 region is CASSSTENTGELFF.